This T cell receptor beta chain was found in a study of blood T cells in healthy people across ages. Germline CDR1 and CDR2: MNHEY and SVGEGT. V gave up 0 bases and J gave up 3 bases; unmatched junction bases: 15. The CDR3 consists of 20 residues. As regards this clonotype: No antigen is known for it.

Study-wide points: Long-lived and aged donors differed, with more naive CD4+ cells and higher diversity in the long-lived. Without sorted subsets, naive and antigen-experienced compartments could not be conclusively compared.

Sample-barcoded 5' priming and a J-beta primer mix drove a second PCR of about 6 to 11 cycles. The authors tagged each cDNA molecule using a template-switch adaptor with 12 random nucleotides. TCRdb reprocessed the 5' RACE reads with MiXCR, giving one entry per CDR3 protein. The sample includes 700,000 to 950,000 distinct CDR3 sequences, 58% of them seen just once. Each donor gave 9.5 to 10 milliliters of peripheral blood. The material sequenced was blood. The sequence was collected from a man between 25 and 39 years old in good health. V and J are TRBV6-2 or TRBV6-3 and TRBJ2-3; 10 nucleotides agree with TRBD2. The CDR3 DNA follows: TGTGCCAGCAGTTACTCGAGGAGTTACATAGCGGGAGGAGGGACAGATACGCAGTATTTT. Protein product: CASSYSRSYIAGGGTDTQYF.